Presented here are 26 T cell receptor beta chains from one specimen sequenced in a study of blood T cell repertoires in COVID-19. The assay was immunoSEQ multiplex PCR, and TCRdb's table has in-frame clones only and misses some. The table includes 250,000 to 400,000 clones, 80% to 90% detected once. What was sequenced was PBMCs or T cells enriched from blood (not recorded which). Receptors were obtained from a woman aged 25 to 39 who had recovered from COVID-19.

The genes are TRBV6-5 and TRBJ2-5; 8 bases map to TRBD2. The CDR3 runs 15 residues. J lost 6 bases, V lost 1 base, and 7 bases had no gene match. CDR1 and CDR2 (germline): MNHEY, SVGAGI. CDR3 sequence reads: CASSYWGLVTKTQYF. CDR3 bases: TGTGCCAGCAGTTACTGGGGACTAGTAACGAAGACCCAGTACTTC.

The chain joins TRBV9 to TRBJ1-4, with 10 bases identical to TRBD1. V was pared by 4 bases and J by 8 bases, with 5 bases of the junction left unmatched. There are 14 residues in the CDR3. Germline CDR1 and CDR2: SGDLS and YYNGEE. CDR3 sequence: CASSRQGALEKLFF. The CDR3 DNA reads TGTGCCAGCAGCCGACAGGGGGCCCTCGAAAAACTGTTTTTT.

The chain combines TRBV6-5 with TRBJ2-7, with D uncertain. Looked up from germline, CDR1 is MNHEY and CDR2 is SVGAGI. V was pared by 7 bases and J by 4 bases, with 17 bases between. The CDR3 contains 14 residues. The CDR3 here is CASTEGLGGYEQYF. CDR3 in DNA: TGTGCCAGCACCGAAGGCCTAGGTGGATACGAGCAGTACTTC.

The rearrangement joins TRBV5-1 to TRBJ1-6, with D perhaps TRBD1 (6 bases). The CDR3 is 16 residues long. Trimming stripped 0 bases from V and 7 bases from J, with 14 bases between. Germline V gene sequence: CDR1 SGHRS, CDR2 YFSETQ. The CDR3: CASSLGMGAENSPLHF. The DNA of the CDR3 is TGCGCCAGCAGCTTGGGGATGGGGGCGGAGAATTCACCCCTCCACTTT.

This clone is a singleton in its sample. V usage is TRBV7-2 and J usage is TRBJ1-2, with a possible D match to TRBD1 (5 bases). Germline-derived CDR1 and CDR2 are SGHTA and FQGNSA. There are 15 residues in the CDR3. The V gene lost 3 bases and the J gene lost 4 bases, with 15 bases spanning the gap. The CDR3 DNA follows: TGTGCCAGCAGCTTCACTCCCGTGGGGCTCTATGGCTACACCTTC. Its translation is CASSFTPVGLYGYTF.

The CDR3: CASSLTSGGVDEQFF. CDR3 DNA: TGTGCCAGCAGCTTGACTAGCGGGGGGGTCGATGAGCAGTTCTTC. V usage is TRBV28 and J usage is TRBJ2-1, with 14 bases fitting TRBD2. The CDR3 extends over 15 amino acids. The germline V gene encodes CDR1 MDHEN and CDR2 SYDVKM. V was clipped by 6 bases and J by 8 bases; unmatched bases: 6.

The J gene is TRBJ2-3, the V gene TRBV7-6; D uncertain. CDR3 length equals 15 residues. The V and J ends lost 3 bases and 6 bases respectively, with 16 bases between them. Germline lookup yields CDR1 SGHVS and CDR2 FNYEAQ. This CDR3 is CASSFSRGAADTQYF. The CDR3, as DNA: TGTGCCAGCAGCTTCTCCCGCGGTGCGGCGGATACGCAGTATTTT.

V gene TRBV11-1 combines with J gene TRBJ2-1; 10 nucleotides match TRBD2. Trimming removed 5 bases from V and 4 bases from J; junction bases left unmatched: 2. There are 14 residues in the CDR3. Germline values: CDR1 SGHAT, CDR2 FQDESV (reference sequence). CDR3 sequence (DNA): TGTGCCAGCAGCAGGACTAGCGGTTACAATGAGCAGTTCTTC. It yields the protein CASSRTSGYNEQFF.

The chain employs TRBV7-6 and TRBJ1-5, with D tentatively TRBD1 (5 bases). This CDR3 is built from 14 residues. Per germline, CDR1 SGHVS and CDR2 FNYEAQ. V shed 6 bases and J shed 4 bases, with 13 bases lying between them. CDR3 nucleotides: TGTGCCAGCAGTTTATCCGGGGGGAATCAGCCCCAGCATTTT. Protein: CASSLSGGNQPQHF.

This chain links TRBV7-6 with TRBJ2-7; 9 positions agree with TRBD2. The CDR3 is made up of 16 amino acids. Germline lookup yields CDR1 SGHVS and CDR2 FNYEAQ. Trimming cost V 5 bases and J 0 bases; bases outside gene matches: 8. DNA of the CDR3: TGTGCCAGCAGCCTAACCCTAGCGGGGAGCTCCTACGAGCAGTACTTC. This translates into CASSLTLAGSSYEQYF.

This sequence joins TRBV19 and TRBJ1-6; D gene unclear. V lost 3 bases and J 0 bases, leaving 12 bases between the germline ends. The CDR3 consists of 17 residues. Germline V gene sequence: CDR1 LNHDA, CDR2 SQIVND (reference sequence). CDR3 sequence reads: CASSMIHESSYNSPLHF. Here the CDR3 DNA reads TGTGCCAGTAGTATGATTCACGAGAGCTCCTATAATTCACCCCTCCACTTT.

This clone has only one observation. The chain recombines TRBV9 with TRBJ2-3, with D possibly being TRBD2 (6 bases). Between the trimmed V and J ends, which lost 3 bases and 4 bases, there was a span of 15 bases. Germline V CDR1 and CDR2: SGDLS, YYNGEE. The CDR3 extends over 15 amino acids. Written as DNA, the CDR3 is TGTGCCAGCAGCGCAGTGTCGGGCGGGGCAGATACGCAGTATTTT. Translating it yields CASSAVSGGADTQYF.

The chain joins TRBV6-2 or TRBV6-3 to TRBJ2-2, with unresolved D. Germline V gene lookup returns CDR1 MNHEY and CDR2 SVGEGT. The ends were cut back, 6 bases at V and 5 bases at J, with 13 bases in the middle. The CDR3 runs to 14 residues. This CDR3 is CASSHSLETGELFF. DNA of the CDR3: TGTGCCAGCAGCCACTCGTTGGAGACCGGGGAGCTGTTTTTT.

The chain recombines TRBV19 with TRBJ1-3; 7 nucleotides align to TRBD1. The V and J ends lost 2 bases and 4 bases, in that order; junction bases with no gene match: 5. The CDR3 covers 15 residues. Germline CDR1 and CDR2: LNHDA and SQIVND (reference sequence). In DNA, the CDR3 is TGTGCCAGTAGTATACGGAGGGGGCAAGGAAACACCATATATTTT. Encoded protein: CASSIRRGQGNTIYF.

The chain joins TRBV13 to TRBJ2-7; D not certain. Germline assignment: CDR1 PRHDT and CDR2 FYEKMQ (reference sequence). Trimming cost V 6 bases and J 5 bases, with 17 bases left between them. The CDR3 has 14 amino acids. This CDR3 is CASSRPPGSHEQYF. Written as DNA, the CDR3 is TGTGCCAGCAGTCGCCCCCCCGGTAGCCACGAGCAGTACTTC.

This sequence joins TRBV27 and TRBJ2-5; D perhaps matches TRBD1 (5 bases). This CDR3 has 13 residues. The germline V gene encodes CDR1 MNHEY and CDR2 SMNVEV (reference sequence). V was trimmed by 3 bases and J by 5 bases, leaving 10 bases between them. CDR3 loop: CASSFGQGETQYF. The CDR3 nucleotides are TGTGCCAGCAGTTTCGGGCAGGGTGAGACCCAGTACTTC.

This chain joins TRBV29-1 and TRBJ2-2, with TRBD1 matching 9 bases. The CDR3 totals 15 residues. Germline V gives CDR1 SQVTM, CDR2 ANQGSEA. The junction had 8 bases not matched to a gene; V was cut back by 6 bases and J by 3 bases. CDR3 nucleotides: TGCAGCGTGGGGAGAGGGACAGGGTACACCGGGGAGCTGTTTTTT. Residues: CSVGRGTGYTGELFF.

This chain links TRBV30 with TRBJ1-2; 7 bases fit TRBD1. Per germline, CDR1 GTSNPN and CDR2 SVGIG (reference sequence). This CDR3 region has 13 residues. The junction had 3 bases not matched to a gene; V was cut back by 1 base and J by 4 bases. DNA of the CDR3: TGTGCCTGGAGTGACAGGGGCCCCTATGGCTACACCTTC. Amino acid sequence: CAWSDRGPYGYTF.

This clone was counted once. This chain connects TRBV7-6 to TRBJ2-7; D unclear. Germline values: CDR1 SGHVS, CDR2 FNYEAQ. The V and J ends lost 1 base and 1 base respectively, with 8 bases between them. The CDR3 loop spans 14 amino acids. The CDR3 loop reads CASSLGPVSYEQYF. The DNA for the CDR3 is TGTGCCAGCAGCTTAGGTCCGGTATCCTACGAGCAGTACTTC.

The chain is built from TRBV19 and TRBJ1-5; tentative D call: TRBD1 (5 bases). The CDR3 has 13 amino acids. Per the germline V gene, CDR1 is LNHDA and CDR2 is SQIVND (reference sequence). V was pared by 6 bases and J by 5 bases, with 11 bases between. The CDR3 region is CASRDKNYQPQHF. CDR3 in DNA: TGTGCCAGTAGGGACAAGAATTATCAGCCCCAGCATTTT.

The CDR3 nucleotides read TGTGCCAGCAGCGAAGCGGGGGGGACAGATACGCAGTATTTT. Encoded protein: CASSEAGGTDTQYF. The chain recombines TRBV9 with TRBJ2-3; 10 bases fit TRBD2. The CDR3 loop spans 14 amino acids. J gave up 3 bases and V 3 bases, and 1 base lay outside the gene matches. Germline values: CDR1 SGDLS, CDR2 YYNGEE. Looking up the rest from reference TRBV9 and TRBJ2-3 gives the full variable domain: DSGVTQTPKHLITATGQRVTLRCSPRSGDLSVYWYQQSLDQGLQFLIQYYNGEERAKGNILERFSAQQFPDLHSELNLSSLELGDSALYFCASSEAGGTDTQYFGPGTRLTVL.

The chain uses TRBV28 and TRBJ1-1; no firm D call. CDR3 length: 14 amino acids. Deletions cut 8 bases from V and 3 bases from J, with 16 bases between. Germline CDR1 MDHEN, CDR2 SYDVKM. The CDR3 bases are TGTGCCAGCTATCAATCCGGCGGGTACACTGAAGCTTTCTTT. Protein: CASYQSGGYTEAFF.

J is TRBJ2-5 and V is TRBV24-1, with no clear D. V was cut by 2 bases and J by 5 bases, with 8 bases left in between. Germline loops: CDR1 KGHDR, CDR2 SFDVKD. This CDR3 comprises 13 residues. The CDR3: CATSDSGLETQYF. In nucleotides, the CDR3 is TGTGCCACCAGTGATTCTGGGCTGGAGACCCAGTACTTC.

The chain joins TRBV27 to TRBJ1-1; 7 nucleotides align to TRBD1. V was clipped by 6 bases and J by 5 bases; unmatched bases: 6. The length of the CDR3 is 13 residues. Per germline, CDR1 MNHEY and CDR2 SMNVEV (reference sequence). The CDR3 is CASRPGGWTEAFF. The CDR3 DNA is TGTGCCAGCAGGCCAGGGGGGTGGACTGAAGCTTTCTTT.

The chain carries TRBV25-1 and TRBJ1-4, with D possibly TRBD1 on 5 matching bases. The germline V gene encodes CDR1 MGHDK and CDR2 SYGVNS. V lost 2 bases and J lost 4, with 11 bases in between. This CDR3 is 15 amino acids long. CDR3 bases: TGTGCCAGCAGTGAAGAGTGGGGGGATAATGAAAAACTGTTTTTT. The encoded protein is CASSEEWGDNEKLFF.

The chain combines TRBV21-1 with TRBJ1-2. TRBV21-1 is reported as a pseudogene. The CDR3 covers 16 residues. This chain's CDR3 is CASSTTPRVGKDGYTF. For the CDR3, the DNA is TGTGCCAGCAGCACAACTCCCCGGGTCGGCAAGGATGGCTACACCTTC.